This entry concerns a single T cell receptor (beta chain). This entry comes from a study of blood T cell repertoires in COVID-19. Produced via immunoSEQ multiplex PCR; TCRdb's table is partial and in-frame only. The sample includes 150,000 to 180,000 clones, roughly 89% seen only once; the top ten take roughly 0.54%. V lost 6 bases, J lost 5 bases, and 10 bases lay in between. The CDR3 spans 12 residues. Germline lookup yields CDR1 MDHEN and CDR2 SYDVKM. The sample taken for sequencing was peripheral blood. The chain uses TRBV28 and TRBJ1-2; D is ambiguous. The sequence was collected from a man aged 45 to 65 with acute or convalescent COVID-19. CDR3 nucleotide sequence: TGTGCCAGCAGCAGGTCTGGGTATGGCTACACCTTC. Translation: CASSRSGYGYTF.